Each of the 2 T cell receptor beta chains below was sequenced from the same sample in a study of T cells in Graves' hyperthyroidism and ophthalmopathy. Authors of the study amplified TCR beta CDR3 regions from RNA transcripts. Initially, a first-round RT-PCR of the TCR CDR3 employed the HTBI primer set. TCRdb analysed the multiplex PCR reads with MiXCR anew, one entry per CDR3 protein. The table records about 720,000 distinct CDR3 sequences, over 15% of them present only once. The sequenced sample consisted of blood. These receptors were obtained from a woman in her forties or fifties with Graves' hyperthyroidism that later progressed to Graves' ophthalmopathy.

The CDR3 spells CASRNDRGEETQYF. CDR3 bases: TGTGCCAGCAGAAACGACAGGGGAGAAGAGACCCAGTACTTC. J is TRBJ2-5 and V is TRBV6-1; 8 bases fit TRBD1. Unmatched junction bases numbered 6, after V lost 6 bases and J lost 3 bases. This CDR3 region has 14 residues. The germline V gene encodes CDR1 MNHNS and CDR2 SASEGT.

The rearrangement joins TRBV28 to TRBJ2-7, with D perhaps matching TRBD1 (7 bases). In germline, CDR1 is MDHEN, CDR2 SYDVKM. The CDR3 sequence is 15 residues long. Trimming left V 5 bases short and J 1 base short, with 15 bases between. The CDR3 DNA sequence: TGTGCCAGCAGTCGGCGGGGACAGTTTTCCTACGAGCAGTACTTC. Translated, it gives CASSRRGQFSYEQYF.